The 16 T cell receptor beta chains below were found in one sample sequenced in a study of regulatory T cells in long-lasting Graves disease (dated by TCRdb to the early 2020s). The label giving this sample's time point can be read as: newly diagnosed GD, antithyroid drugs for less than 3 months. For both TCR sequencing and RNA sequencing, RNA was extracted from PBMCs in TRIzol. Library construction relied on multiplex PCR. TCRdb names Illumina HiSeq 4000 as the instrument used. TCR beta libraries were built with iRepertoire HTBI primers and Arm-PCR amplification of CDR3 regions. Starting from the raw public reads, TCRdb applied fastp trimming at Q25, assembled clones with MiXCR and retained in-frame beta chains. Entries are consolidated by CDR3 protein sequence, retaining the most common genes and DNA. The sample table records around 250,000 distinct CDR3 sequences; 20% to 25% of these occur just once. The biggest ten clones account for around 13% of the sample.

The input for sequencing was peripheral blood mononuclear cells (PBMCs), taken at new diagnosis, from a patient treated with antithyroid drugs. Every receptor here comes from a female donor with Graves disease.

This clonotype appeared many times. The chain combines TRBV9 with TRBJ2-1, with D possibly matching TRBD2 (5 bases). Germline CDR1 SGDLS, CDR2 YYNGEE. V gave up 3 bases and J gave up 1 base, with 17 bases separating them. This CDR3 has 17 residues. The CDR3 sequence is CASSAVRGGGSYNEQFF. The CDR3 nucleotides are TGTGCCAGCAGCGCGGTTCGTGGCGGAGGTTCCTACAATGAGCAGTTCTTC.

As for this clonotype: A far bigger clonotype differs at one base, so this is likely a read error. The genes are TRBV2 and TRBJ2-7; maybe TRBD1 (10 bases). The V end lost 8 bases, the J end lost 7 bases, and 24 bases lay between the germline ends. The CDR3 sequence is 15 residues long. Germline CDR1 is SNHLY and CDR2 is FYNNEI. This chain's CDR3 is CASASGTGARDEQYF. The CDR3 coding sequence is TGTGCCAGCGCTAGCGGGACAGGGGCTAGGGATGAGCAGTACTTC. Full variable domain (outside the CDR3, taken from reference TRBV2 and TRBJ2-7): EPEVTQTPSHQVTQMGQEVILRCVPISNHLYFYWYRQILGQKVEFLVSFYNNEISEKSEIFDDQFSVERPDGSNFTLKIRSTKLEDSAMYFCASASGTGARDEQYFGPGTRLTVT.

This clonotype was observed many times. The genes are TRBV12-5 and TRBJ2-1; D gene uncertain. The CDR3 is 12 residues long. CDR1 is LGHNT and CDR2 is FRNRAP in the germline V gene. Trimming took 6 bases from V and 12 from J, leaving 15 bases between them. The CDR3 DNA reads as TGTGCTAGTGGCCTCGATGCCGTGGGGCAGTTCTTC. Amino acids: CASGLDAVGQFF.

This chain joins TRBV7-9 and TRBJ2-6; tentatively, D is TRBD1 (5 bases). The CDR3 spans 17 residues. V was pared by 2 bases and J by 0 bases, with 11 bases between. Germline CDR1 is SEHNR and CDR2 is FQNEAQ (reference sequence). DNA for the CDR3: TGTGCCAGCAGCTTACAACAGGCAAGCTCTGGGGCCAACGTCCTGACTTTC. Protein product: CASSLQQASSGANVLTF.

This clonotype has just a few counts. CDR3 sequence reads: CASSLKTGDNTEAFF. Here the CDR3 DNA reads TGTGCCAGCAGCCTAAAGACAGGGGACAACACTGAAGCTTTCTTT. V usage is TRBV11-2 and J usage is TRBJ1-1; 8 bases line up with TRBD1. V gave up 5 bases and J gave up 2 bases; unmatched junction bases: 7. In germline, CDR1 is SGHAT, CDR2 FQNNGV. The CDR3 runs 15 residues.

The table lists this clonotype with many counts. V is TRBV5-1 and J is TRBJ2-1, with 8 positions matching TRBD2. The CDR3 totals 15 residues. The germline V gene has CDR1 SGHRS and CDR2 YFSETQ. V trimming: 0 bases; J trimming: 9 bases; junction bases outside the gene matches: 8. CDR3: CASSLGSGVIIEQFF. As DNA, the CDR3 is TGCGCCAGCAGCTTGGGTAGCGGGGTCATCATTGAGCAGTTCTTC. The variable domain in full, with the rest retrieved from reference TRBV5-1 and TRBJ2-1, is KAGVTQTPRYLIKTRGQQVTLSCSPISGHRSVSWYQQTPGQGLQFLFEYFSETQRNKGNFPGRFSGRQFSNSRSEMNVSTLELGDSALYLCASSLGSGVIIEQFFGPGTRLTVL.

This clonotype has ten or more counts. The CDR3 is CASSRDTVVYGYTF. CDR3 DNA sequence: TGTGCCAGCTCACGGGACACCGTTGTCTATGGCTACACCTTC. The gene calls are TRBV18 and TRBJ1-2; TRBD1 might be the D (6 bases). The CDR3 has 14 amino acids. The V gene's germline CDR1 is KGHSH and CDR2 LQKENI. Deletions cut 4 bases from V and 4 bases from J, with 13 bases between.

In regard to this clonotype: With a much larger clone just one base away, this may be a read error. J is TRBJ2-5 and V is TRBV3-1; maybe TRBD2 (6 bases). The length of the CDR3 is 14 residues. Germline V gene sequence: CDR1 LGHDT, CDR2 YNNKEL (reference sequence). The CDR3 region is CASSQGGDQEAQYF. Written as DNA, the CDR3 is TGTGCCAGCAGCCAAGGGGGGGACCAAGAGGCCCAGTACTTC.

The gene calls are TRBV7-8 and TRBJ1-5, with 7 bases aligning to TRBD1. J was trimmed by 3 bases and V by 1 base; bases with no gene match: 3. CDR3 length: 15 amino acids. In germline, CDR1 is SGHVS, CDR2 FQNEAQ. The DNA of the CDR3 is TGTGCCAGCAGCTTAGAGACAGGGTCCAATCAGCCCCAGCATTTT. It codes for CASSLETGSNQPQHF.

In the case of this clonotype: A far larger clone lies a single base away; this is likely a read error. The CDR3 coding sequence is TGCAGCGTTGGGAGGCAGGGCAAGAAGACCCAGTACTTC. It is translated as CSVGRQGKKTQYF. V and J are TRBV29-1 and TRBJ2-3; possibly TRBD1 or TRBD2 for D (5 bases each). The DNA end is more similar to TRBJ2-5, so the J call may be wrong. The germline V gene encodes CDR1 SQVTM and CDR2 ANQGSEA. The CDR3 has 13 residues.

This clonotype occurred a few times. This chain uses TRBV5-1 with TRBJ2-7; TRBD1 aligns across 7 bases. The CDR3 runs 17 residues. With 0 bases clipped from V and 3 bases from J, the junction kept 12 bases outside the gene matches. Germline V gene lookup returns CDR1 SGHRS and CDR2 YFSETQ. In nucleotides, the CDR3 is TGCGCCAGCAGCTTGGAAAAGGGGCGACAGGGTTACTACGAGCAGTACTTC. Its protein product is CASSLEKGRQGYYEQYF.

This clonotype was seen at least ten times. The J gene is TRBJ2-1, the V gene TRBV7-9; TRBD2 matches 9 bases. Germline V gene data show CDR1 as SEHNR and CDR2 as FQNEAQ (reference sequence). The CDR3 is made up of 14 amino acids. The V gene end was trimmed by 7 bases and the J gene end by 5 bases; junction bases not matched to a gene: 6. CDR3 residues: CASKRGGGNNEQFF. CDR3 bases: TGTGCCAGCAAACGCGGGGGGGGGAACAATGAGCAGTTCTTC.

The chain couples TRBV5-1 to TRBJ2-3, with 9 bases that match TRBD2. CDR1 and CDR2 (germline): SGHRS, YFSETQ. V lost 4 bases to trimming and J lost 4 bases; unmatched junction nucleotides: 7. There are 15 residues in the CDR3. The CDR3 bases are TGCGCCAGCAGCCCAGCGGGAGGAGAGGCAGATACGCAGTATTTT. Encoded protein: CASSPAGGEADTQYF.

This clonotype occurred many times. The chain links TRBV6-2 or TRBV6-3 to TRBJ2-3; 7 nucleotides line up with TRBD1. J lost 1 base, V lost 5 bases, and 6 bases had no gene match. This CDR3 has 15 residues. Germline values: CDR1 MNHEY, CDR2 SVGEGT. In nucleotides, the CDR3 is TGTGCCAGCAGTACTAGACAGGGCGGCACAGATACGCAGTATTTT. Translating gives CASSTRQGGTDTQYF.

The sample holds one count of this clonotype. A read error is the likely source, as a far larger clone sits one nucleotide away. The V and J genes are TRBV5-1 and TRBJ2-7; TRBD2 agrees at 8 bases. The germline gives CDR1 SGHRS, CDR2 YFSETQ. Unmatched junction bases numbered 10, after V lost 4 bases and J lost 7 bases. The CDR3 consists of 14 residues. CDR3: CASSKAGGYNEQYF. The CDR3 DNA sequence: TGCGCCAGCAGCAAGGCGGGAGGTTACAATGAGCAGTACTTC.

The chain has TRBV7-2 and TRBJ1-1, with D unclear. The germline V and J ends were trimmed by 7 bases and 2 bases, with 11 bases remaining between them. The germline gives CDR1 SGHTA, CDR2 FQGNSA. This CDR3 has 13 amino acids. CDR3 protein: CASTLRGNTEAFF. The CDR3 nucleotides read TGTGCCAGCACCCTCCGGGGTAACACTGAAGCTTTCTTT.